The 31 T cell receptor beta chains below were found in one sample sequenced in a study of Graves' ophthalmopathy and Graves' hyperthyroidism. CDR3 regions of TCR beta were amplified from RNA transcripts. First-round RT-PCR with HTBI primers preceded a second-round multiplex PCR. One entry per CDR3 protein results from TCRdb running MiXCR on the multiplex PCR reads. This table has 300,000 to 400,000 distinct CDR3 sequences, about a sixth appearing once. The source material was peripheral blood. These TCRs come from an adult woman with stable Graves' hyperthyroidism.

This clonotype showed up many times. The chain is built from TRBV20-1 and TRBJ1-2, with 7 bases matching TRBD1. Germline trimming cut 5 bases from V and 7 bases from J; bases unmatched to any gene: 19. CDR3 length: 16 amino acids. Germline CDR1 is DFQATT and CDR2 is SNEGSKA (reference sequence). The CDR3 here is CSAGARGQLKEGGYTF. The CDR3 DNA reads TGCAGTGCTGGGGCAAGGGGACAGCTTAAGGAGGGTGGCTACACCTTC.

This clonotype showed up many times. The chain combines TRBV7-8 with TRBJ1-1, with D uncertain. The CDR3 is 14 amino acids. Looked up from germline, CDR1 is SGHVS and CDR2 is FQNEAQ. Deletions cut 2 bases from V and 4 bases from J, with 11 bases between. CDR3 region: CASSLSQWGTEAFF. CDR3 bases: TGTGCCAGCAGCTTATCACAGTGGGGCACTGAAGCTTTCTTT. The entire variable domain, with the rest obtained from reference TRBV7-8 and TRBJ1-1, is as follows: GAGVSQSPRYKVAKRGQDVALRCDPISGHVSLFWYQQALGQGPEFLTYFQNEAQLDKSGLPSDRFFAERPEGSVSTLKIQRTQQEDSAVYLCASSLSQWGTEAFFGQGTRLTVV.

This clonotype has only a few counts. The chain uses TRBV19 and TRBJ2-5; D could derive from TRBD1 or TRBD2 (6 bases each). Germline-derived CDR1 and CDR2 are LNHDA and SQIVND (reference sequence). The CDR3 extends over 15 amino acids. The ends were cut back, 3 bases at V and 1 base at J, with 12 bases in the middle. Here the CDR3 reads CASSIGGKLQETQYF. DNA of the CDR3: TGTGCCAGTAGTATCGGGGGCAAGCTCCAAGAGACCCAGTACTTC.

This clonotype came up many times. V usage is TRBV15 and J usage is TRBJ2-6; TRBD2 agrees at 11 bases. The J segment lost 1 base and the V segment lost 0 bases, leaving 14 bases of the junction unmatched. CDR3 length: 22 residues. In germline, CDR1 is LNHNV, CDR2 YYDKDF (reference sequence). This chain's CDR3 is CATSRDGLAGGRLASGANVLTF. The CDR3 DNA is TGTGCCACCAGCAGAGATGGGCTAGCGGGAGGTAGGCTTGCTTCTGGGGCCAACGTCCTGACTTTC. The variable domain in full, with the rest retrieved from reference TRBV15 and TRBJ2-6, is DAMVIQNPRYQVTQFGKPVTLSCSQTLNHNVMYWYQQKSSQAPKLLFHYYDKDFNNEADTPDNFQSRRPNTSFCFLDIRSPGLGDTAMYLCATSRDGLAGGRLASGANVLTFGAGSRLTVL.

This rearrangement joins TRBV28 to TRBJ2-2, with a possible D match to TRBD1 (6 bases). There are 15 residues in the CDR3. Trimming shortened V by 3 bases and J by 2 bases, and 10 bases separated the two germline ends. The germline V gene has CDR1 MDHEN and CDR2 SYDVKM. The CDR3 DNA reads TGTGCCAGCAGTTTTATACAGGGCAACACCGGGGAGCTGTTTTTT. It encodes CASSFIQGNTGELFF.

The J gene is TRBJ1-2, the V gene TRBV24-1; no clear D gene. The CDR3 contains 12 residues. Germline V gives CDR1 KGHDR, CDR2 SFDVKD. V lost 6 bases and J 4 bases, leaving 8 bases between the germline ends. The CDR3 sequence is CATSSSGYGYTF. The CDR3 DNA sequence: TGTGCCACCAGTTCTTCAGGCTATGGCTACACCTTC.

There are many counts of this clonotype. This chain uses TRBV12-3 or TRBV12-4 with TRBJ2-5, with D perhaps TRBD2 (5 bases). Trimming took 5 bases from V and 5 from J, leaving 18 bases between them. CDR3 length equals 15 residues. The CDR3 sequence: CASSNPRGSGETQYF. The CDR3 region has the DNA TGTGCCAGCAGTAACCCCAGAGGCTCGGGGGAGACCCAGTACTTC.

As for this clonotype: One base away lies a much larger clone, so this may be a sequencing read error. The CDR3 DNA sequence: TGCGCCAGCAGCCAAGGAGGGGGGAGGGGGAACTATGGCTACAGCTTC. It translates to CASSQGGGRGNYGYSF. The V call is TRBV4-1, the J call TRBJ1-2; D perhaps matches TRBD1 (6 bases). Per germline, CDR1 MGHRA and CDR2 YSYEKL. This CDR3 comprises 16 residues.

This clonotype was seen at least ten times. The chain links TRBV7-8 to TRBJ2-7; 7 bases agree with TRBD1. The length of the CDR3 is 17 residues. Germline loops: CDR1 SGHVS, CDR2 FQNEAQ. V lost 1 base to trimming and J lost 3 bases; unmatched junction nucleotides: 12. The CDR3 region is CASSLGTGTATDYEQYF. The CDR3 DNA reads TGTGCCAGCAGCTTAGGAACCGGGACAGCTACAGACTACGAGCAGTACTTC.

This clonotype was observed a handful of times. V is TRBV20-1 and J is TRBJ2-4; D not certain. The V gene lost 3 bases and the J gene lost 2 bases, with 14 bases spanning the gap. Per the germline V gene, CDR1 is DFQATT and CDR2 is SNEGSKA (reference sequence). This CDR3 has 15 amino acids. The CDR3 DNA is TGCAGTGCTAGCCCGAGAGTGGCAACCAAAAACATTCAGTACTTC. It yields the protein CSASPRVATKNIQYF.

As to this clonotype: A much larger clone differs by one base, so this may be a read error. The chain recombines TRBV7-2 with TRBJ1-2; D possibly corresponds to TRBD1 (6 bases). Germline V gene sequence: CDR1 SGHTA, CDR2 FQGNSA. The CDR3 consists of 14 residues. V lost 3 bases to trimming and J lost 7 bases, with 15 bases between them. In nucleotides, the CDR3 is TGTGCCAGCAGCTTGAACAGGGTTCCCTGTGGCTACACCTTC. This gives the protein CASSLNRVPCGYTF. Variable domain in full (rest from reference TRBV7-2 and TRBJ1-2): GAGVSQSPSNKVTEKGKDVELRCDPISGHTALYWYRQSLGQGLEFLIYFQGNSAPDKSGLPSDRFSAERTGGSVSTLTIQRTQQEDSAVYLCASSLNRVPCGYTFGSGTRLTVV.

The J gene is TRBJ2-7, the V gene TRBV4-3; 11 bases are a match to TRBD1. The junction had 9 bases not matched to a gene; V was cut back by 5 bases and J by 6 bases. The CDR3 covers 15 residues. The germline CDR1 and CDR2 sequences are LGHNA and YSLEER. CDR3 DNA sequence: TGCGCCAGCAGCAAAATGGGACAGGGGGTGTTCGAGCAGTACTTC. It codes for CASSKMGQGVFEQYF.

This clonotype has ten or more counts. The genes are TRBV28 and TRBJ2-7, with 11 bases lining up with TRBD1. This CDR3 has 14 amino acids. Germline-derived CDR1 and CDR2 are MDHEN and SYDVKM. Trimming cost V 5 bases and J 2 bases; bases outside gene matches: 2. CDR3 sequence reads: CASSKDRGPYEQYF. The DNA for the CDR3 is TGTGCCAGCAGTAAGGACAGGGGGCCCTACGAGCAGTACTTC.

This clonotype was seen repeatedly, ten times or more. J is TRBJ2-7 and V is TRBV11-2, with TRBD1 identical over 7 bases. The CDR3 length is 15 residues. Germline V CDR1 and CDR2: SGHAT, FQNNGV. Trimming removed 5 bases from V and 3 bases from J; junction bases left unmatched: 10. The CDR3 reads CASSPAFRGLYEQYF. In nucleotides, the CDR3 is TGTGCCAGCAGCCCAGCTTTTAGGGGGCTCTACGAGCAGTACTTC.

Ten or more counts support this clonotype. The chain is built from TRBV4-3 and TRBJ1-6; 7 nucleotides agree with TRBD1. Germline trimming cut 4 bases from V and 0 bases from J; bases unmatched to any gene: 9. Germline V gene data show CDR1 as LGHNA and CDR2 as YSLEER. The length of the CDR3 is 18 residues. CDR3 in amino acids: CASSLERQGSSYNSPLHF. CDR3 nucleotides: TGCGCCAGCAGCCTGGAACGACAGGGAAGCTCCTATAATTCACCCCTCCACTTT.

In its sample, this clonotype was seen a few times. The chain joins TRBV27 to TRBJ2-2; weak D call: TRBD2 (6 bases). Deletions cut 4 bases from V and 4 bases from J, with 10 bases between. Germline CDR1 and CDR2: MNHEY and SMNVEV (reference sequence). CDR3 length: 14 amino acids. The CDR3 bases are TGTGCCAGCAGTTCCCTAGCGCCCACCGGGGAGCTGTTTTTT. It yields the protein CASSSLAPTGELFF.

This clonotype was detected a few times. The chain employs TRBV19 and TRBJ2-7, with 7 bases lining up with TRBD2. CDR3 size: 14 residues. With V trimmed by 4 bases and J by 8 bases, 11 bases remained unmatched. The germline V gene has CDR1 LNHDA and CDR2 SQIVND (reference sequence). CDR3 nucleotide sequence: TGTGCCAGTAGTACGTCCCGGGACTATAGGCAGCAGTACTTC. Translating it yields CASSTSRDYRQQYF.

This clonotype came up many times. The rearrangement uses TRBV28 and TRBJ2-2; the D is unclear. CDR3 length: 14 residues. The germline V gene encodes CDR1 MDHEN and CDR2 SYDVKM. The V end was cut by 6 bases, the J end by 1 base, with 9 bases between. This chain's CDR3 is CASRIKMNTGELFF. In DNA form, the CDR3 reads TGTGCCAGCAGGATAAAGATGAACACCGGGGAGCTGTTTTTT.

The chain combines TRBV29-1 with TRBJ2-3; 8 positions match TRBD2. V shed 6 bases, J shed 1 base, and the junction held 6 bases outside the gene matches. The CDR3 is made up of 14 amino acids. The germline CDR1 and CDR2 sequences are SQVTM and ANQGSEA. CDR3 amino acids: CSVRAGVGTDTQYF. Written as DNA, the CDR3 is TGCAGCGTCCGAGCGGGAGTGGGCACAGATACGCAGTATTTT.

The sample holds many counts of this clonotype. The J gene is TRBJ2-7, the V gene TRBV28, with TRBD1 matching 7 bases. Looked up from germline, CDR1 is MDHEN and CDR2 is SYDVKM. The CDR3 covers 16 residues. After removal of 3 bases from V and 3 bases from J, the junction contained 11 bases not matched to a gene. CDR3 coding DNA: TGTGCCAGCAGTTTCACCGGACCGGGACAGCGCTACGAGCAGTACTTC. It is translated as CASSFTGPGQRYEQYF.

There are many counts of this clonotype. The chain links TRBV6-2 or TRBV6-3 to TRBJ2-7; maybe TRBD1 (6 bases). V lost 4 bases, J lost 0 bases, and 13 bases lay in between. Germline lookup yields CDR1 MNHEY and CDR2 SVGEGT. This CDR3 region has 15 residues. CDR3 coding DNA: TGTGCCAGCAGTTTCGGACAGTCCAGCTCCTACGAGCAGTACTTC. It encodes CASSFGQSSSYEQYF.

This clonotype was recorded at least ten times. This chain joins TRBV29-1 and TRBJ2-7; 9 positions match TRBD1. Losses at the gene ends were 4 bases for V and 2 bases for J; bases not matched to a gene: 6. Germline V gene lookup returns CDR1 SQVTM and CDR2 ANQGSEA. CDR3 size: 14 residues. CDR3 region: CSVAQGAVAYEQYF. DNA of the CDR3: TGCAGCGTTGCACAGGGGGCGGTCGCCTACGAGCAGTACTTC.

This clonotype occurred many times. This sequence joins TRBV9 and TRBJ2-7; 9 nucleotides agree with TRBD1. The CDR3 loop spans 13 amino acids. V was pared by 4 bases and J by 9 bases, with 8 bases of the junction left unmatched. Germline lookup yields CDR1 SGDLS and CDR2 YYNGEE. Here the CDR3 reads CASSPGTGIRQYF. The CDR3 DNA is TGTGCCAGCAGCCCCGGGACAGGGATTCGGCAGTACTTC.

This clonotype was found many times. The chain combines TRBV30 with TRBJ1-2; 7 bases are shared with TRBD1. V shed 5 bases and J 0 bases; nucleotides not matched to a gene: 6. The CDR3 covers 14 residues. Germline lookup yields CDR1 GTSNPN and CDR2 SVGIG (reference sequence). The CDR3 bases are TGTGCCTGGTCTAACAGGGGAGCTAACTATGGCTACACCTTC. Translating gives CAWSNRGANYGYTF.

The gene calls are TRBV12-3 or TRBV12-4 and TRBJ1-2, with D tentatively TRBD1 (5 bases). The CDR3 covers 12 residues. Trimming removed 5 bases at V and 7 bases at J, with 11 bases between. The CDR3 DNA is TGTGCCAGCAGTAAAGGGGAATCTGGCTACACCTTC. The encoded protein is CASSKGESGYTF.

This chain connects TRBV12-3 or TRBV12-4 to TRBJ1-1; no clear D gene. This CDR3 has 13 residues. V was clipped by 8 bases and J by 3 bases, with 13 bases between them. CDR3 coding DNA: TGTGCCAGCGGGCCCTCCCGTGACACTGAAGCTTTCTTT. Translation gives CASGPSRDTEAFF.

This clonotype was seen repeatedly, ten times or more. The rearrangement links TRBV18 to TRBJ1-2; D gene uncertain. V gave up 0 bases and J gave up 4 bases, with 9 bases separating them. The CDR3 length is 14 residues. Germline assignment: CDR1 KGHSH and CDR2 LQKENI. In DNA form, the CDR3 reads TGTGCCAGCTCACCACCGCTAACAGTCTATGGCTACACCTTC. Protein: CASSPPLTVYGYTF. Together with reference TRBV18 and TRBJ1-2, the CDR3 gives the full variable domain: NAGVMQNPRHLVRRRGQEARLRCSPMKGHSHVYWYRQLPEEGLKFMVYLQKENIIDESGMPKERFSAEFPKEGPSILRIQQVVRGDSAAYFCASSPPLTVYGYTFGSGTRLTVV.

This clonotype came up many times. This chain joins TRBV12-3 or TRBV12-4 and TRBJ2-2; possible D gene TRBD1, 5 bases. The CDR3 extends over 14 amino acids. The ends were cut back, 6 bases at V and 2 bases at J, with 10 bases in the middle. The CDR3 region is CASSPGPNTGELFF. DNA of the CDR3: TGTGCCAGCAGCCCAGGGCCTAACACCGGGGAGCTGTTTTTT.

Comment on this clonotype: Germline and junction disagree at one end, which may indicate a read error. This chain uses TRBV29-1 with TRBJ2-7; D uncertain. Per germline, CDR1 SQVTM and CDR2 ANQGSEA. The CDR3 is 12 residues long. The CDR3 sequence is CSVRGPPYGQYF. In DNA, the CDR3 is TGCAGCGTTAGAGGACCACCCTACGGGCAGTACTTC.

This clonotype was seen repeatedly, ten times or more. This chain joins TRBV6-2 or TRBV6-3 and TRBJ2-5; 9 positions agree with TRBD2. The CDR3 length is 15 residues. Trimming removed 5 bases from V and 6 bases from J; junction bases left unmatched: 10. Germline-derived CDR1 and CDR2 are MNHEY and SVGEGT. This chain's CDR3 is CASSKIAGVGKTQYF. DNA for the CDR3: TGTGCCAGCAGTAAAATAGCGGGAGTTGGTAAGACCCAGTACTTC.

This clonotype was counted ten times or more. The CDR3 loop is CASSLDRIRPNTEAFF. In DNA form, the CDR3 reads TGTGCCAGCAGCTTAGACCGTATCAGGCCAAACACTGAAGCTTTCTTT. The chain recombines TRBV7-2 with TRBJ1-1; no firm D call. The CDR3 length is 16 residues. V was cut by 1 base and J by 2 bases, with 14 bases left in between. Germline V gives CDR1 SGHTA, CDR2 FQGNSA.